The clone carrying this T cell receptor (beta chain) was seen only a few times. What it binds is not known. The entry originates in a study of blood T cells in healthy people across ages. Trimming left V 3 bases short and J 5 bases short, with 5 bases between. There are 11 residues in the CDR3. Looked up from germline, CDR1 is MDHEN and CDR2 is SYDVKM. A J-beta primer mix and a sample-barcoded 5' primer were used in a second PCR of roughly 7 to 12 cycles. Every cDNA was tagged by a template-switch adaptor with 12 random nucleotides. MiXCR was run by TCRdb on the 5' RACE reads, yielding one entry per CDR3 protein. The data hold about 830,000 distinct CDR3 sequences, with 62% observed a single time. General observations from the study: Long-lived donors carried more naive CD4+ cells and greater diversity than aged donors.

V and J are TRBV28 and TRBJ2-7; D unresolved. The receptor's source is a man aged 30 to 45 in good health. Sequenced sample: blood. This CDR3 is CASSLWNEQYF. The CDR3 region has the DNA TGTGCCAGCAGTTTGTGGAACGAGCAGTACTTC.